This TCR beta chain comes out of a study of a mutant IDH1 vaccine in newly diagnosed glioma. Assay used: immunoSEQ multiplex PCR; TCRdb lists only in-frame clones, some missing. Of about 60,000 clones in the sample, 84% were seen once. This CDR3 region has 12 residues. V lost 3 bases to trimming and J lost 2 bases, with 6 bases between them. The germline V gene encodes CDR1 SQVTM and CDR2 ANQGSEA. As for this clone: What it recognizes is unknown.

Documented time point: week 23, last vaccination. A single vaccine dose contained 300 ug of mutant IDH1 20-mer peptide, and topical imiquimod was used with it. V and J are TRBV29-1 and TRBJ2-3; D not resolved. Here the sequenced sample was PBMCs, taken from a glioma patient whose treatment included an IDH1 peptide vaccine. The source of this sequence is a man between 18 and 35 years old with glioma. Here the CDR3 DNA reads TGCAGCGTTGATCGCGTCACAGATACGCAGTATTTT. Translated, it gives CSVDRVTDTQYF.